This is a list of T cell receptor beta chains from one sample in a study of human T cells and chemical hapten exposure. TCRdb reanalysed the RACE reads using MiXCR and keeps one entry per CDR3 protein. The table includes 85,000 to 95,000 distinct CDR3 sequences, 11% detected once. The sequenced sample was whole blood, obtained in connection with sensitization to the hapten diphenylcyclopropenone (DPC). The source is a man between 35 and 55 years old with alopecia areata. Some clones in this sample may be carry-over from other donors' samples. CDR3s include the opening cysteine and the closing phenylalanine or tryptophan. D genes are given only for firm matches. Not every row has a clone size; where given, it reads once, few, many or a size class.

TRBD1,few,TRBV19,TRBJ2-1,TGTGCCAGTAGTAAAGACAGGGCCCACTACAATGAGCAGTTCTTC,CASSKDRAHYNEQFF
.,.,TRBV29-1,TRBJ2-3,TGCAGCGGGCAGGCTAGCACAGATACGCAGTATTTT,CSGQASTDTQYF
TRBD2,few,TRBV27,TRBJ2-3,TGTGCCAGCAGCAAACGGACTAGCGGGAGTTCGGGAGATACGCAGTATTTT,CASSKRTSGSSGDTQYF
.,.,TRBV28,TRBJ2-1,TGTGCCAGCACGTCCGGCCTCGAATCTTCCAATGAGCAGTTCTTC,CASTSGLESSNEQFF
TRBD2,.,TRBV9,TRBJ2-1,TGTGCCAGCAGCGTAGCTACGGGGGGGGTTGGCAATGAGCAGTTCTTC,CASSVATGGVGNEQFF
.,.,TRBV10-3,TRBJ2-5,TGTGCCATCAGTAGTCAAGCCGCGGATGGAGAGACCCAGTACTTC,CAISSQAADGETQYF
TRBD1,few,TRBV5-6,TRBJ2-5,TGTGCCAGCAGCTTGAGGTTATCAGGGGGCGAGGAGACCCAGTACTTC,CASSLRLSGGEETQYF
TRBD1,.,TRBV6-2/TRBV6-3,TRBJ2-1,TGTGCCAGCAGTTACACATTTGGCCGGGACAGGGGCTACAATGAGCAGTTCTTC,CASSYTFGRDRGYNEQFF
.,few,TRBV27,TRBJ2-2,TGTGCCAGCAGTTTATTGGTGGGAGTGGGCACCGGGGAGCTGTTTTTT,CASSLLVGVGTGELFF
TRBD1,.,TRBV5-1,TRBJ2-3,TGCGCCAGCAGGGCCGGGACAGCGACTTCTAGCACAGATACGCAGTATTTT,CASRAGTATSSTDTQYF
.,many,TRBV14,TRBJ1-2,TGTGCCAGCAGCCCTAAGGGACGGAACTATGGCTACACCTTC,CASSPKGRNYGYTF
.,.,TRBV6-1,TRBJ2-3,TGTGCCAGCAGTGAAGGGGGTTGGGCAGATACGCAGTATTTT,CASSEGGWADTQYF
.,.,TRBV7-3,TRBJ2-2,TGTGCCAGCAGCTTGGCCGGGGAGCTGTTTTTT,CASSLAGELFF
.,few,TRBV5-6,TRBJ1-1,TGTGCCAGCAGCCCTGACCCGGGTGGCACTGAAGCTTTCTTT,CASSPDPGGTEAFF
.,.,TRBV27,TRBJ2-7,TGTGCCAGCAGTTTGCAATCCTACTACGAGCAGTACTTC,CASSLQSYYEQYF
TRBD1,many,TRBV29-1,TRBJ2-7,TGCAGCGTTGATCAGGGGGTCGAGCAGTACTTC,CSVDQGVEQYF
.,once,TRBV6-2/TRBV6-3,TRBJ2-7,TGTGCCAGCAGTTCCCTTCGACGGGGTGAGCAGTACTTC,CASSSLRRGEQYF